This passage covers 17 T cell receptor beta chains from one sample sequenced in a study of cytomegalovirus exposure and HLA in healthy donors. The PCR made use of 60 Vbeta and 13 Jbeta primers. Generated by immunoSEQ multiplex PCR, the TCRdb table keeps only in-frame clones and is missing some. This sample yields under 110,000 clones, of which about four fifths are seen a single time; 1.5% to 2% belongs to the top ten. Input material: PBMCs. The receptors shown here come from a man aged 50 or older in good health and CMV-seronegative.

The chain recombines TRBV15 with TRBJ2-3, with no clear D. The V end lost 0 bases, the J end lost 3 bases, and 7 bases lay between the germline ends. The CDR3 has 14 amino acids. The germline gives CDR1 LNHNV, CDR2 YYDKDF (reference sequence). The DNA of the CDR3 is TGTGCCACCAGCAGAGATTACGGGACAGATACGCAGTATTTT. Amino acid sequence: CATSRDYGTDTQYF.

This clone appeared a few times. This chain connects TRBV2 to TRBJ2-5; D remains unclear. Germline-derived CDR1 and CDR2 are SNHLY and FYNNEI. This CDR3 region has 15 residues. V lost 0 bases and J 5 bases, leaving 13 bases between the germline ends. CDR3 loop: CASSEARVVGETQYF. CDR3 DNA sequence: TGTGCCAGCAGTGAAGCGAGAGTCGTCGGGGAGACCCAGTACTTC.

A few counts support this clone. This chain uses TRBV4-1 with TRBJ2-2, with 8 bases identical to TRBD2. The CDR3 consists of 20 residues. Germline V gene data show CDR1 as MGHRA and CDR2 as YSYEKL. V was clipped by 4 bases and J by 7 bases; unmatched bases: 23. DNA of the CDR3: TGCGCCAGCAGCCCTCGGGCCCCCTGGGGCGGGGGGCCCAGCGGCGGGGAGCTGTTTTTT. Translating it yields CASSPRAPWGGGPSGGELFF.

This chain uses TRBV14 with TRBJ1-2; perhaps TRBD1 as D (6 bases). The ends were cut back, 0 bases at V and 5 bases at J, with 19 bases in the middle. This CDR3 spans 17 amino acids. Per germline, CDR1 SGHDN and CDR2 FVKESK. The CDR3 sequence is CASSQEKGDQYGYGYTF. DNA of the CDR3: TGTGCCAGCAGCCAAGAAAAGGGGGACCAATATGGGTATGGCTACACCTTC.

This chain joins TRBV11-2 and TRBJ1-2; the D gene is possibly TRBD1 (5 bases). The length of the CDR3 is 15 residues. The V end was cut by 7 bases, the J end by 6 bases, with 21 bases between. CDR1 is SGHAT, CDR2 FQNNGV, per germline. The CDR3 nucleotides read TGTGCCAGCACGGGCCGGGACTCGGATCTCGATGGCTACACCTTC. Translated, it gives CASTGRDSDLDGYTF.

The rearrangement uses TRBV4-2 and TRBJ1-2; TRBD1 matches 7 bases. The germline CDR1 and CDR2 sequences are LGHNA and YNFKEQ. J was trimmed by 5 bases and V by 0 bases; bases with no gene match: 0. The CDR3 loop spans 13 amino acids. Here the CDR3 reads CASSQETGYGYTF. The DNA of the CDR3 is TGTGCCAGCAGCCAAGAGACAGGGTATGGCTACACCTTC.

J is TRBJ2-1 and V is TRBV6-5; tentative D call: TRBD2 (6 bases). Trimming removed 6 bases from V and 4 bases from J, with 16 bases in between. Germline CDR1 MNHEY, CDR2 SVGAGI. The CDR3 is 15 amino acids. The CDR3 region is CASSIGDLAYNEQFF. The CDR3 bases are TGTGCCAGCAGCATTGGGGACTTGGCTTACAATGAGCAGTTCTTC.

The chain recombines TRBV6-6 with TRBJ1-2; TRBD1 matches at 8 bases. Per the germline V gene, CDR1 is MNHNY and CDR2 is SVGAGI (reference sequence). Trimming cost V 6 bases and J 8 bases; bases outside gene matches: 8. The CDR3 length is 13 residues. The CDR3 nucleotides read TGTGCCAGCAGACCGGACAGGGTTGAGGGCTACACCTTC. Amino acid sequence: CASRPDRVEGYTF.

V is TRBV9 and J is TRBJ2-5; 7 bases match TRBD2. Germline V CDR1 and CDR2: SGDLS, YYNGEE. Germline trimming cut 2 bases from V and 4 bases from J; bases unmatched to any gene: 11. The CDR3 covers 16 residues. For the CDR3, the DNA is TGTGCCAGCAGCGTCCAGTGGGGAGCGGGGACAGAGACCCAGTACTTC. This translates into CASSVQWGAGTETQYF.

This clone was found once. The rearrangement uses TRBV7-9 and TRBJ1-4, with a tentative D call TRBD1 (5 bases). This CDR3 comprises 15 residues. V was clipped by 5 bases and J by 6 bases, with 16 bases between them. From germline, CDR1 is SEHNR and CDR2 FQNEAQ (reference sequence). CDR3 loop: CASSPPMGTDEKLFF. The CDR3 nucleotides read TGTGCCAGCAGCCCGCCTATGGGGACTGATGAAAAACTGTTTTTT.

This chain connects TRBV19 to TRBJ1-5; tentatively, D is TRBD1 (5 bases). This CDR3 region has 14 residues. Trimming left V 10 bases short and J 2 bases short, with 15 bases between. Germline V gene sequence: CDR1 LNHDA, CDR2 SQIVND (reference sequence). Here the CDR3 reads CATQQVGGNQPQHF. The CDR3 DNA reads as TGTGCCACCCAACAGGTTGGGGGCAATCAGCCCCAGCATTTT.

This chain links TRBV7-2 with TRBJ2-5; 8 bases are a match to TRBD1. J was trimmed by 5 bases and V by 1 base; bases with no gene match: 0. The CDR3 length is 13 residues. Germline V CDR1 and CDR2: SGHTA, FQGNSA. The CDR3 spells CASSLDRGETQYF. CDR3 nucleotides: TGTGCCAGCAGCTTAGACAGGGGGGAGACCCAGTACTTC. Full variable domain (outside the CDR3, taken from reference TRBV7-2 and TRBJ2-5): GAGVSQSPSNKVTEKGKDVELRCDPISGHTALYWYRQSLGQGLEFLIYFQGNSAPDKSGLPSDRFSAERTGGSVSTLTIQRTQQEDSAVYLCASSLDRGETQYFGPGTRLLVL.

V gene TRBV7-2 combines with J gene TRBJ1-1; TRBD1 is a possible D gene (6 bases). The CDR3 sequence is 14 residues long. Germline CDR1 and CDR2: SGHTA and FQGNSA. V shed 3 bases and J shed 6 bases, with 14 bases lying between them. The CDR3 reads CASSFTGSTPEAFF. The CDR3 nucleotides are TGTGCCAGCAGCTTTACAGGGAGTACCCCTGAAGCTTTCTTT.

The count of this clone is one. The chain is built from TRBV6-5 and TRBJ2-5; maybe TRBD1 (6 bases). Germline V gene lookup returns CDR1 MNHEY and CDR2 SVGAGI. The CDR3 contains 15 residues. V shed 6 bases and J shed 4 bases, with 18 bases lying between them. The CDR3, as DNA: TGTGCCAGCAGGATCCTATCCGGGACAAGAGAGACCCAGTACTTC. Residues: CASRILSGTRETQYF.

The rearrangement links TRBV27 to TRBJ2-3; 8 bases map to TRBD2. Germline V CDR1 and CDR2: MNHEY, SMNVEV (reference sequence). CDR3 length: 16 residues. The J segment lost 7 bases and the V segment lost 0 bases, leaving 9 bases of the junction unmatched. The CDR3 DNA is TGTGCCAGCAGTTTATCCACTAGCGGCACCGGGCATACGCAGTATTTT. It specifies CASSLSTSGTGHTQYF.

The rearrangement links TRBV11-3 to TRBJ2-6; no reliable D call. The CDR3 contains 14 residues. V shed 5 bases and J shed 0 bases, with 5 bases lying between them. Germline V gene lookup returns CDR1 SGHNT and CDR2 YENEEA. The CDR3 protein is CASSVSSGANVLTF. CDR3 nucleotide sequence: TGTGCCAGCAGCGTCAGCTCTGGGGCCAACGTCCTGACTTTC.

This chain connects TRBV11-2 to TRBJ2-7, with 7 bases lining up with TRBD1. Trimming removed 8 bases from V and 0 bases from J; junction bases left unmatched: 7. The CDR3 has 14 amino acids. The germline CDR1 and CDR2 sequences are SGHAT and FQNNGV. CDR3 sequence (DNA): TGTGCCAGCCGCCGGGACAGCGACTCCTACGAGCAGTACTTC. Protein: CASRRDSDSYEQYF.